The clone carrying this T cell receptor beta chain was counted a few times. This table comes from immunoSEQ multiplex PCR, and its TCRdb copy is limited to in-frame clones, with some not included. Among 600,000 or so clones listed, about 89% were seen once. The sample is drawn from a study of shared T cell receptors in the human thymus. Germline assignment: CDR1 LNHDA and CDR2 SQIVND (reference sequence). Trimming at V came to 6 bases and at J to 3 bases, leaving 3 bases not matched to a gene. The CDR3 spans 14 residues. These same records also appear under a second study, on human thymus T cells. This second study notes: Healthy Finnish infants undergoing corrective surgery for congenital heart defects provided the donor material. Resections from corrective heart surgery supplied the thymus tissue. An apparent bias in V and J gene usage was seen in thymic and blood repertoires. Related research described strongly overlapping thymic repertoires in unrelated people.

The sequence was obtained from a boy under three years old with a congenital heart defect. What was sequenced was thymocytes. The chain is built from TRBV19 and TRBJ2-7; 12 nucleotides align to TRBD2. This chain's CDR3 is CASSGLAGIYEQYF. In DNA, the CDR3 is TGTGCCAGTAGCGGACTAGCGGGAATCTACGAGCAGTACTTC.